The table lists the clone carrying this TCR beta chain with a count of one. Profiling relied on immunoSEQ multiplex PCR, and the TCRdb table lists in-frame clones only, not all of them. The table shows 60,000 to 70,000 clones, with around 80% occurring only once. This sample stems from a study of blood T cell repertoires in COVID-19. Study-wide background: Samples representing acute and convalescent COVID-19 were sourced from the United States, Italy and Spain.

J gave up 0 bases and V 0 bases, and 6 bases lay outside the gene matches. The CDR3 runs to 17 residues. Germline values: CDR1 SGHNT, CDR2 YYREEE (reference sequence). This clonotype was sampled from a man of 80 years or more with acute or convalescent COVID-19. The sequencing input was peripheral blood. The chain links TRBV5-4 to TRBJ2-1; TRBD1 agrees at 7 bases. The CDR3 bases are TGTGCCAGCAGCTTGGCCCTAGGGGGCCGCTCCTACAATGAGCAGTTCTTC. This translates into CASSLALGGRSYNEQFF.